The rows below give T cell receptor beta chains drawn from one sample of a study of T cells after yellow fever vaccination. TCRdb itself ran the 5' RACE reads through MiXCR, one entry per CDR3 protein. The profile shows about 220,000 distinct CDR3 sequences, around 6.7% of them singletons. The sequenced sample was CD4+ T cells sorted from PBMCs, obtained on the day of the yellow fever booster vaccination. These receptors were collected from a man aged 25 to 45 who received the YFV17D yellow fever vaccine. Both conserved end residues are part of each CDR3. D genes are given only for firm matches. Some rows mark clone size as missing; the rest say once, few, many or name a class of expanded clone.

d_gene: TRBD2; abundance: many; j_gene: TRBJ2-2; v_gene: TRBV7-6; CDR3nt: TGTGCCAGCAGCTCACCGGGGAGCGGGAGAATTAGCACCGGGGAGCTGTTTTTT; CDR3aa: CASSSPGSGRISTGELFF
d_gene: .; abundance: .; j_gene: TRBJ2-3; v_gene: TRBV10-3; CDR3nt: TGTGCCATCAACCGAATTAGCGGTTCAGATACGCAGTATTTT; CDR3aa: CAINRISGSDTQYF
d_gene: TRBD2; abundance: many; j_gene: TRBJ2-3; v_gene: TRBV5-1; CDR3nt: TGCGCCAGCAGCCGCGGGGGGGGGACAGATACGCAGTATTTT; CDR3aa: CASSRGGGTDTQYF
d_gene: .; abundance: few; j_gene: TRBJ2-3; v_gene: TRBV20-1; CDR3nt: TGCAGTGCTAGAGATCCCGTAGTGGGTCCAGATACGCAGTATTTT; CDR3aa: CSARDPVVGPDTQYF
d_gene: .; abundance: .; j_gene: TRBJ2-3; v_gene: TRBV7-2; CDR3nt: TGTGCCAGCAGCTCAACAGGGATCGGTACGCAGTATTTT; CDR3aa: CASSSTGIGTQYF
d_gene: TRBD1; abundance: many; j_gene: TRBJ1-1; v_gene: TRBV20-1; CDR3nt: TGCAGTGCTCCGGGACAGGGGCGTAACACTGAAGCTTTCTTT; CDR3aa: CSAPGQGRNTEAFF
d_gene: .; abundance: many; j_gene: TRBJ1-3; v_gene: TRBV24-1; CDR3nt: TGTGCCACCAGTGATCCTCAGGGGTCTGGAAACACCATATATTTT; CDR3aa: CATSDPQGSGNTIYF
d_gene: .; abundance: .; j_gene: TRBJ2-5; v_gene: TRBV2; CDR3nt: TGTGCCAGCAGGTCAGGGGCATACCAAGAGACCCAGTACTTC; CDR3aa: CASRSGAYQETQYF
d_gene: .; abundance: many; j_gene: TRBJ2-1; v_gene: TRBV6-2/TRBV6-3; CDR3nt: TGTGCCAGCAGTTACACTAGCCTCAATGAGCAGTTCTTC; CDR3aa: CASSYTSLNEQFF
d_gene: .; abundance: .; j_gene: TRBJ1-4; v_gene: TRBV4-2; CDR3nt: TGTGCCAGCAGCCCCTCGGACAGAGATAATGAAAAACTGTTTTTT; CDR3aa: CASSPSDRDNEKLFF
d_gene: TRBD1; abundance: few; j_gene: TRBJ2-1; v_gene: TRBV24-1; CDR3nt: TGTGCCACCAGTGATTCACTTCTTCGGACAGGATACAATGAGCAGTTCTTC; CDR3aa: CATSDSLLRTGYNEQFF
d_gene: .; abundance: few; j_gene: TRBJ2-7; v_gene: TRBV6-5; CDR3nt: TGTGCCAGCAGATATTCACAGAGCTCCTACGAGCAGTACTTC; CDR3aa: CASRYSQSSYEQYF
d_gene: TRBD2; abundance: many; j_gene: TRBJ2-2; v_gene: TRBV5-5; CDR3nt: TGTGCCAGCAGCCTGCGACTAGCGGGCACCGGGGAGCTGTTTTTT; CDR3aa: CASSLRLAGTGELFF
d_gene: .; abundance: few; j_gene: TRBJ2-1; v_gene: TRBV6-4; CDR3nt: TGTGCCAGCAGTGAATCGGCTTTCTACAATGAGCAGTTCTTC; CDR3aa: CASSESAFYNEQFF
d_gene: .; abundance: few; j_gene: TRBJ2-7; v_gene: TRBV18; CDR3nt: TGTGCCAGCTCACCGGTCGGAGGGGGTCCCTACGAGCAGTACTTC; CDR3aa: CASSPVGGGPYEQYF
d_gene: .; abundance: .; j_gene: TRBJ2-6; v_gene: TRBV2; CDR3nt: TGTGCCAGCCGATCCGCTGGGGCCAACGTCCTGACTTTC; CDR3aa: CASRSAGANVLTF
d_gene: TRBD2; abundance: many; j_gene: TRBJ2-1; v_gene: TRBV11-2; CDR3nt: TGTGCCAGCAGCTTAGATCCGTCTAGCGGGAGTATTGGTGAGCAGTTCTTC; CDR3aa: CASSLDPSSGSIGEQFF
d_gene: TRBD1; abundance: few; j_gene: TRBJ2-7; v_gene: TRBV12-3/TRBV12-4; CDR3nt: TGTGCCAGCATCCAGGGACAGGGGGCGAACGAGCAGTACTTC; CDR3aa: CASIQGQGANEQYF
d_gene: .; abundance: .; j_gene: TRBJ1-6; v_gene: TRBV12-3/TRBV12-4; CDR3nt: TGTGCCAGCAGTCTGGATACATATAATTCACCCCTCCACTTT; CDR3aa: CASSLDTYNSPLHF
d_gene: .; abundance: few; j_gene: TRBJ2-7; v_gene: TRBV7-2; CDR3nt: TGTGCCAGCAGTCCCGCCAGCGGATACTACGAGCAGTACTTC; CDR3aa: CASSPASGYYEQYF
d_gene: TRBD2; abundance: few; j_gene: TRBJ2-5; v_gene: TRBV15; CDR3nt: TGTGCCACCAGCAGTGGGACTACGCAAGAGACCCAGTACTTC; CDR3aa: CATSSGTTQETQYF
d_gene: .; abundance: few; j_gene: TRBJ1-1; v_gene: TRBV2; CDR3nt: TGTGCCAGCAGTGTAACACCTCTGAACACTGAAGCTTTCTTT; CDR3aa: CASSVTPLNTEAFF
d_gene: .; abundance: few; j_gene: TRBJ1-5; v_gene: TRBV7-9; CDR3nt: TGTGCCAGCAGCCCCGGCCGGGCAGCCCAAGAGAATCAGCCCCAGCATTTT; CDR3aa: CASSPGRAAQENQPQHF
d_gene: .; abundance: .; j_gene: TRBJ2-1; v_gene: TRBV18; CDR3nt: TGTGCCAGCTCTCCCCGGGACGGTGCTATAAGTTTATTC; CDR3aa: CASSPRDGAISLF
d_gene: TRBD2; abundance: few; j_gene: TRBJ2-2; v_gene: TRBV2; CDR3nt: TGTGCCAGCAGTGAAAGGACTAGCGGGAGAGGTACCGGGGAGCTGTTTTTT; CDR3aa: CASSERTSGRGTGELFF
d_gene: TRBD2; abundance: many; j_gene: TRBJ2-1; v_gene: TRBV5-1; CDR3nt: TGCGCCAGCAGGCAGGTAGCGGGAGCTCACAATGAGCAGTTCTTC; CDR3aa: CASRQVAGAHNEQFF
d_gene: .; abundance: .; j_gene: TRBJ2-1; v_gene: TRBV15; CDR3nt: TGTGCCACCAGCAGAGTGACCAATGAGCAGTTCTTC; CDR3aa: CATSRVTNEQFF
d_gene: .; abundance: few; j_gene: TRBJ2-5; v_gene: TRBV14; CDR3nt: TGTGCCAGCAGCCAAGGATTTCAAGAGACCCAGTACTTC; CDR3aa: CASSQGFQETQYF
d_gene: .; abundance: many; j_gene: TRBJ2-3; v_gene: TRBV19; CDR3nt: TGTGCCAGTAGTATTGGTGGCAGCACAGATACGCAGTATTTT; CDR3aa: CASSIGGSTDTQYF